This TCR beta chain emerged from a study of beta chain features in type 1 diabetes listed by TCRdb under 2018. For the wider study: No differences in mean age, gender distribution, total cell number or subset yield were found between patients and healthy donors. A total of roughly 100 million sorted cells were examined across all samples, and the number of cells per subset was strongly correlated with RNA yield. The study compared the TCRB repertoires of sorted circulating CD4+ T cell subsets in recently diagnosed type 1 diabetes patients with those in matched healthy donors. Regulatory and stem cell-like memory subsets were isolated from only 8 patients and about 8 healthy donors, whereas naive and central memory subsets came from all 30 or so donors. Paper-wide results and their limitations: A moderate but significant shortening of TCRB CDR3 length was observed in type 1 diabetes patients in all four CD4+ subsets. PCR may preferentially amplify shorter templates, but because patient and control samples were amplified and corrected together, any resulting skew would affect both groups equally. Because cDNA was sequenced instead of genomic DNA, highly expressing activated cells could be over-represented, though the groups showed no difference in activation or CD3 levels. HLA sub-analyses involved small numbers of individuals, so any influence of HLA type on TCRB rearrangement remained unresolved. Fewer insertions and more nucleotide deletions at VDJ recombination sites were observed in patients with type 1 diabetes, implying thymic rearrangement abnormalities. Naive, central memory and regulatory TCRB repertoires appeared to be more alike among patients than among healthy donors.

Compared with germline, V lacks 6 bases and J lacks 3 bases; bases without a gene match: 6. Including cysteine and phenylalanine, the CDR3 has 15 amino acids. Only the CDR3 part of the read is kept: 45 bases, read in frame from the first base. The germline V gene (reference sequence) provides CDR1 SEHNR and CDR2 FQNEAQ. All of the isolated RNA was reverse transcribed with the High Capacity cDNA Reverse Transcription Kit, so expressed TCRB transcripts were sequenced. Deep immunoSEQ sequencing was applied to naive, central memory and regulatory T cell samples, giving an average of about 3.57 million total reads per sample. After sorted cells were lysed in RLT buffer, RNA was extracted with DNase-treated RNeasy Micro or Mini kits, with the choice depending on cell number. To prevent cross-contamination, every cell subset was processed on its own, while patient and healthy donor samples were processed together. Using the immunoSEQ multiplex PCR, TCRB sequences were amplified from cDNA into 87-bp fragments spanning the CDR3 region. Amplicons were sequenced on the Illumina HiSeq platform. Per the original workflow: PCR bias was corrected computationally using synthetic template baselines, and reads within Hamming distance 2 were collapsed, with unmergeable singletons discarded. By aligning reads against IMGT, V, D and J genes, CDR3 length, and insertions or deletions at six rearrangement sites were assigned. Within each subset, clonotype counts were normalized to the number of sorted cells before true diversity and Gini coefficients were calculated with the tcR R package. The overlap coefficient, calculated on TCRB nucleotide sequences, was used to measure repertoire sharing. As a proxy for the pre-selection repertoire, out-of-frame TCRB sequences from naive cells were analyzed. Imported from immuneACCESS, the table was reduced by TCRdb to in-frame sequences with V and J called. These copies leave out some clones; in studies compared against another copy, an unresolved V gene accounts for under half, and the cause of the remainder is not known. V, J and clone size reflect that table, while D and trimming were determined from the DNA. This sample has more than 250,000 clones in its table, and 20% of those were observed once. The ten largest clones add up to around 0.029% of the sample.

Each donor gave one peripheral blood draw, roughly 0.11 L on average, collected into heparinised tubes. Naive, central memory, regulatory and stem cell-like memory CD4+ T cells were sorted on a BD FACSAria II using a panel including CD45RO, CCR7, CD25, CD127, CD95 and CD27. A purity above 95% was achieved for all sorted populations. Right away, PBMCs were isolated by Lymphoprep density gradient centrifugation and were stained directly, with no culture step. So that batch effects would be minimized, each experiment stained and sorted samples in pairs, pairing one healthy donor with one patient. This clone was picked up a small number of times. There is no known antigen for this receptor. Base qualities are not provided; no much larger clone lies one nucleotide away.

Sequenced material: naive CD4+ T cells from blood. The cell subset or site label corresponds to: true naive CD4+ T cells. This TCR derives from a woman in her thirties or forties with type 1 diabetes. The receptor chain draws on TRBV7-9 and TRBJ2-2; the central 8 bases match TRBD1. The CDR3 here reads CASRGTGRDTGELFF. DNA sequence: TGTGCCAGCAGAGGGACAGGCCGGGACACCGGGGAGCTGTTTTTT.